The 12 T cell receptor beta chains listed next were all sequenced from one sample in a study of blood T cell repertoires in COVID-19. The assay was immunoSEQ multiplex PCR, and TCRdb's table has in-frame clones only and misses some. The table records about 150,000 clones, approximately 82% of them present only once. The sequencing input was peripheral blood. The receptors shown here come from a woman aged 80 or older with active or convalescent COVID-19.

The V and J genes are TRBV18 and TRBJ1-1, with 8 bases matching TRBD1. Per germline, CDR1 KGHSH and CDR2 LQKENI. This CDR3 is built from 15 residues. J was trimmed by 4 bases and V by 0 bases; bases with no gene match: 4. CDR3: CASSPPSGGGTEAFF. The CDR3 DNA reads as TGTGCCAGCTCACCACCTTCAGGGGGCGGCACTGAAGCTTTCTTT.

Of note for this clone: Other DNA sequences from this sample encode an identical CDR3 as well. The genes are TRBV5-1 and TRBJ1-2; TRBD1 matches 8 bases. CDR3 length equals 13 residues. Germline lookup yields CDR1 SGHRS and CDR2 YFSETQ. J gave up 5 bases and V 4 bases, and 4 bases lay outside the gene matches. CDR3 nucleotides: TGCGCCAGCAGCACGGACAGGGCATATGGCTACACCTTC. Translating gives CASSTDRAYGYTF.

The CDR3 nucleotides read TGCGCCAGCAGCACGCTAGCGGGATGGGGTGAGCAGTTCTTC. As protein: CASSTLAGWGEQFF. The chain combines TRBV5-1 with TRBJ2-1, with TRBD2 identical over 9 bases. This CDR3 has 14 amino acids. Unmatched junction bases numbered 8, after V lost 4 bases and J lost 9 bases. Looked up from germline, CDR1 is SGHRS and CDR2 is YFSETQ.

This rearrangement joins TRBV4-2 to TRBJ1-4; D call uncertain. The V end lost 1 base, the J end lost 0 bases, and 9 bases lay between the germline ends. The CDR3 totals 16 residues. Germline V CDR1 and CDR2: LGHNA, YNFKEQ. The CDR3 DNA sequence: TGTGCCAGCAGCCAAGCGGAGGGTGCAACTAATGAAAAACTGTTTTTT. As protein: CASSQAEGATNEKLFF.

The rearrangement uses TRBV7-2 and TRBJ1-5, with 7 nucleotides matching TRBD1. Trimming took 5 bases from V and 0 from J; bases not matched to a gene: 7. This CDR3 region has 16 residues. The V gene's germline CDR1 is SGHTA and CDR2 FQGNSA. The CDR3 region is CASSVGTAYSNQPQHF. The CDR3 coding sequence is TGTGCCAGCAGCGTCGGGACAGCGTATAGCAATCAGCCCCAGCATTTT. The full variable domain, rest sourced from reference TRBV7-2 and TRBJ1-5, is GAGVSQSPSNKVTEKGKDVELRCDPISGHTALYWYRQSLGQGLEFLIYFQGNSAPDKSGLPSDRFSAERTGGSVSTLTIQRTQQEDSAVYLCASSVGTAYSNQPQHFGDGTRLSIL.

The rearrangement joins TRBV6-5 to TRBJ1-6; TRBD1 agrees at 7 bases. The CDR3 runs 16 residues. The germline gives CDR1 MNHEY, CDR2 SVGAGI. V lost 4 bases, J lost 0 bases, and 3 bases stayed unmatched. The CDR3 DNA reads TGTGCCAGCAGTTTGGACAGGAGCTCCTATAATTCACCCCTCCACTTT. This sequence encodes CASSLDRSSYNSPLHF.

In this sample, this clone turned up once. The CDR3 protein is CASSDSLRGRGTDTQYF. The CDR3 DNA reads TGCGCCAGCAGCGACAGTCTACGCGGGAGAGGCACAGATACGCAGTATTTT. V gene TRBV10-1 combines with J gene TRBJ2-3; 7 bases agree with TRBD2. The V and J ends lost 6 bases and 1 base, in that order; junction bases with no gene match: 13. This CDR3 spans 17 amino acids. CDR1 and CDR2 (germline): WNHNN, SYGVQD (reference sequence).

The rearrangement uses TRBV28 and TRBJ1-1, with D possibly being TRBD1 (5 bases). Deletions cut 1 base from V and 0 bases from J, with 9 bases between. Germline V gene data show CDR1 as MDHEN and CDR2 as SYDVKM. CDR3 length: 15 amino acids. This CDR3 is CASSLSGMMNTEAFF. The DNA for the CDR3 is TGTGCCAGCAGTTTATCAGGGATGATGAACACTGAAGCTTTCTTT.

The CDR3 loop reads CASSFRTGTVNYNEQFF. For the CDR3, the DNA is TGTGCCAGCAGTTTTCGGACAGGGACCGTCAACTACAATGAGCAGTTCTTC. V usage is TRBV28 and J usage is TRBJ2-1; TRBD1 aligns across 8 bases. This CDR3 has 17 amino acids. V gave up 3 bases and J gave up 3 bases; unmatched junction bases: 10. The germline gives CDR1 MDHEN, CDR2 SYDVKM.

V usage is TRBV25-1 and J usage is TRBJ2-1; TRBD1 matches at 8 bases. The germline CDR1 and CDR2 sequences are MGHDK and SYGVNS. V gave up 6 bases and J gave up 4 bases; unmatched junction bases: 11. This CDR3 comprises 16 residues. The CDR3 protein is CASSDPRGRRYNEQFF. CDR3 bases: TGTGCCAGCAGCGACCCCAGGGGGCGGAGATACAATGAGCAGTTCTTC.

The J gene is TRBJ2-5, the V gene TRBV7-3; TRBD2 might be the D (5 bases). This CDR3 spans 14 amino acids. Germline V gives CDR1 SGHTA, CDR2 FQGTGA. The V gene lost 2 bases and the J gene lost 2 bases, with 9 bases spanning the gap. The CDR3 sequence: CASSLGSIQETQYF. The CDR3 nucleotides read TGTGCCAGCAGCTTAGGGAGCATTCAAGAGACCCAGTACTTC.

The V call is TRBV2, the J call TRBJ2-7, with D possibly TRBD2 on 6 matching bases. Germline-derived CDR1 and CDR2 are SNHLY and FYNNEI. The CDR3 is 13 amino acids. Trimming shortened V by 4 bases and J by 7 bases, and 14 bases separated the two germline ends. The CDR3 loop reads CASSGDLGREQYF. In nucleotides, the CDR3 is TGTGCCAGCAGTGGGGACTTGGGGCGTGAGCAGTACTTC.